Listed below are T cell receptor beta chains from one sample, sequenced in a study of blood T cell repertoires in COVID-19. Produced via immunoSEQ multiplex PCR; TCRdb's table is partial and in-frame only. The table includes some 300,000 clones, under 90% detected once. The sequencing sample was made of peripheral blood. The receptors shown here come from a woman between 25 and 40 years old with COVID-19, enrolled during active disease. Each CDR3 is given with its conserved first and last residue. Fields, in order: CDR3 DNA, CDR3 protein, J gene, clone size, D gene, V gene. D genes are given only for firm matches. Where a row states a size, it is once, few, many or the class of an expanded clone; other rows omit it.

TGTGCCAGCAGCTCGGGGACAGGGGGCACAGATACGCAGTATTTT	CASSSGTGGTDTQYF	TRBJ2-3	-	TRBD1	TRBV11-3
TGTGCCAGCAGTAAGAACAGGGCCGGCTACACCTTC	CASSKNRAGYTF	TRBJ1-2	-	-	TRBV2
TGTGCCAGCAGCTTCGGCGGGGTGAATTCACCCCTCCACTTT	CASSFGGVNSPLHF	TRBJ1-6	few	-	TRBV7-2
TGTGCCAGCAGTTACTTGGACAGCTCCTATAATTCACCCCTCCACTTT	CASSYLDSSYNSPLHF	TRBJ1-6	-	-	TRBV6-5
TGCGCCAGCAATGATAGGGCGGGGACGAACACCGGGGAGCTGTTTTTT	CASNDRAGTNTGELFF	TRBJ2-2	-	-	TRBV5-1
TGTGCCAGCAGCAAAGTCGCAACAGAAAATAATTCACCCCTCCACTTT	CASSKVATENNSPLHF	TRBJ1-6	-	-	TRBV7-2
TGCAGTGCTAGTACAGGGACAAGGAACACTGAAGCTTTCTTT	CSASTGTRNTEAFF	TRBJ1-1	-	-	TRBV20-1
TGCGCCAGCAGTCCCGACAGGGGGAACACTGAAGCTTTCTTT	CASSPDRGNTEAFF	TRBJ1-1	-	TRBD1	TRBV5-1
TGTGCCAGCAGCCAGGCTAGCGGCGATGAGCAGTTCTTC	CASSQASGDEQFF	TRBJ2-1	-	TRBD2	TRBV4-2
TGTGCCAGCAGCTTCCCCGGGTTCAATGAAAAACTGTTTTTT	CASSFPGFNEKLFF	TRBJ1-4	-	-	TRBV7-9
TGTGCCAGCAGCCAAGCCTCTCTGAGAGCGTCTAATTCACCCCTCCACTTT	CASSQASLRASNSPLHF	TRBJ1-6	-	-	TRBV14
TGTGCCAGCAGCTGGACAGGGGTCAATTCACCCCTCCACTTT	CASSWTGVNSPLHF	TRBJ1-6	-	TRBD1	TRBV11-3
TGTGCCAGTAGTACGGGTGTTACTAGCAATCAGCCCCAGCATTTT	CASSTGVTSNQPQHF	TRBJ1-5	-	-	TRBV19
TGCGCCAGCAGCTTGGGAGGTGTCCTCGGTCAGCAGCCCCAGCATTTT	CASSLGGVLGQQPQHF	TRBJ1-5	-	-	TRBV5-1
TGTGCCAGCAGCCACCAGGGGCGGGGAGGGCAAGAGACCCAGTACTTC	CASSHQGRGGQETQYF	TRBJ2-5	-	-	TRBV3-1/TRBV3-2
TGTGCCAGCAGCTTACAGGGGGAAGGCACTGAAGCTTTCTTT	CASSLQGEGTEAFF	TRBJ1-1	-	TRBD1	TRBV7-9
TGTGCCAGCAGTCACAGGGATAATTCACCCCTCCACTTT	CASSHRDNSPLHF	TRBJ1-6	-	-	TRBV6-2/TRBV6-3
TGCAGCGTTGAAGGCGTTTTTATTGGCGGATCTTACGAGCAGTACTTC	CSVEGVFIGGSYEQYF	TRBJ2-7	-	-	TRBV29-1
TGTGCCAGCAGCCCCGGGGCGGGGAACAACTACGAGCAGTACTTC	CASSPGAGNNYEQYF	TRBJ2-7	once	-	TRBV9
TGTGCCAGCAGCCCCCAAGGAGACGCGTTTACAAAGCTGTTTTTT	CASSPQGDAFTKLFF	TRBJ2-2	-	-	TRBV9
TGTGCCAGCAGTTACGAGCGGGGGTCTGCGGATACGCAGTATTTT	CASSYERGSADTQYF	TRBJ2-3	-	TRBD2	TRBV6-6
TGTGCCAGCAGGGACAGAACCTACAATGAGCAGTTCTTC	CASRDRTYNEQFF	TRBJ2-1	-	-	TRBV28
TGTGCCAGCAGCTCGGGGACAGGGGTTTGGCAGCCCCAGCATTTT	CASSSGTGVWQPQHF	TRBJ1-5	-	TRBD1	TRBV9